This entry lists 11 T cell receptor beta chains sequenced from one sample in a study of blood T cell repertoires in COVID-19. The method was immunoSEQ multiplex PCR; TCRdb's version includes in-frame clones alone and lacks a portion of them. The sample includes about 320,000 clones, around 83% of them seen just once. The sample comprised peripheral blood. These TCRs come from a woman aged 45-65 years with acute or convalescent COVID-19.

V is TRBV19 and J is TRBJ2-1; no clear D. Germline CDR1 and CDR2: LNHDA and SQIVND (reference sequence). The CDR3 runs 14 residues. V was cut by 7 bases and J by 0 bases, with 10 bases left in between. The CDR3 is CASMRSSSYNEQFF. The CDR3 coding sequence is TGTGCCAGTATGCGGTCGAGCTCCTACAATGAGCAGTTCTTC.

This chain uses TRBV5-6 with TRBJ2-7, with D perhaps matching TRBD2 (6 bases). The CDR3 covers 13 residues. Trimming removed 6 bases from V and 5 bases from J, with 15 bases in between. CDR1 SGHDT and CDR2 YYEEEE come from the germline V gene. For the CDR3, the DNA is TGTGCCAGCATTGGAAGGGGAGGTAACGAGCAGTACGTC. It encodes CASIGRGGNEQYV.

This clone was recorded only once. The chain couples TRBV3-1 (or the pseudogene TRBV3-2) to TRBJ1-4; 7 bases align to TRBD1. J was trimmed by 8 bases and V by 3 bases; bases with no gene match: 6. Germline values: CDR1 LGHDT, CDR2 YNNKEL (reference sequence). This CDR3 contains 14 residues. This CDR3 is CASSQLGQMEKLFF. Written as DNA, the CDR3 is TGTGCCAGCAGCCAGCTGGGACAGATGGAAAAACTGTTTTTT.

The chain carries TRBV3-1 (or the pseudogene TRBV3-2) and TRBJ1-2; D is ambiguous. With 2 bases removed from V and 7 bases from J, the gap between germline ends came to 14 bases. Germline V gives CDR1 LGHDT, CDR2 YNNKEL (reference sequence). The CDR3 is 14 residues long. CDR3 residues: CASSQLQVAGGYTF. In nucleotides, the CDR3 is TGTGCCAGCAGCCAACTCCAGGTTGCAGGTGGCTACACCTTC.

This clone was found once. The chain joins TRBV29-1 to TRBJ2-5; 10 bases map to TRBD1. The germline CDR1 and CDR2 sequences are SQVTM and ANQGSEA. J was trimmed by 3 bases and V by 4 bases; bases with no gene match: 8. CDR3 length equals 15 residues. CDR3 bases: TGCAGCGTTGTATGGGTTGGGACAGGGGAAGAGACCCAGTACTTC. Translation: CSVVWVGTGEETQYF. The whole variable domain, remainder taken from reference TRBV29-1 and TRBJ2-5, is SAVISQKPSRDICQRGTSLTIQCQVDSQVTMMFWYRQQPGQSLTLIATANQGSEATYESGFVIDKFPISRPNLTFSTLTVSNMSPEDSSIYLCSVVWVGTGEETQYFGPGTRLLVL.

The chain couples TRBV7-9 to TRBJ2-7, with a weak D call TRBD2 (5 bases). There are 11 residues in the CDR3. Germline V lookup: CDR1 SEHNR, CDR2 FQNEAQ (reference sequence). V lost 5 bases, J lost 7 bases, and 9 bases lay in between. CDR3 region: CASSLREEQYF. The CDR3 DNA is TGTGCCAGCAGCCTAAGGGAGGAGCAGTACTTC.

The rearrangement links TRBV21-1 to TRBJ2-7; TRBD1 reflects the table's D call only, with no check against the DNA. TRBV21-1 is labeled a pseudogene. The CDR3 runs to 13 residues. The CDR3 DNA reads TGTGCCAGCAGCAAAACCAGGCCTTACGAGCAGTACGTC. It specifies CASSKTRPYEQYV.

The chain employs TRBV11-3 and TRBJ1-1; D is ambiguous. Germline CDR1 and CDR2: SGHNT and YENEEA. The CDR3 has 15 residues. V gave up 1 base and J gave up 2 bases, with 11 bases separating them. CDR3 in DNA: TGTGCCAGCAGCTTAGGGCAGGCAGGCAACACTGAAGCTTTCTTT. Translation gives CASSLGQAGNTEAFF.

The V call is TRBV12-3 or TRBV12-4, the J call TRBJ1-2, with D possibly matching TRBD1 (6 bases). The CDR3 has 13 residues. The V end lost 7 bases, the J end lost 2 bases, and 11 bases lay between the germline ends. The CDR3 sequence: CASNRGSNYGYTF. DNA for the CDR3: TGTGCCAGCAATAGGGGGTCCAACTATGGCTACACCTTC.

The chain recombines TRBV7-2 with TRBJ1-1; perhaps TRBD1 as D (6 bases). This CDR3 contains 14 residues. V shed 4 bases and J shed 4 bases, with 13 bases lying between them. Germline lookup yields CDR1 SGHTA and CDR2 FQGNSA. This CDR3 reads CASSYTGQGTEAFF. The CDR3 DNA reads TGTGCCAGCAGCTATACAGGGCAGGGCACTGAAGCTTTCTTT.

The genes are TRBV14 and TRBJ2-5; 8 positions match TRBD1. CDR3 length: 15 amino acids. The germline V gene has CDR1 SGHDN and CDR2 FVKESK. J lost 2 bases, V lost 2 bases, and 4 bases had no gene match. The CDR3 spells CASSQLQGGQETQYF. CDR3 coding DNA: TGTGCCAGCAGCCAACTACAGGGGGGACAAGAGACCCAGTACTTC.